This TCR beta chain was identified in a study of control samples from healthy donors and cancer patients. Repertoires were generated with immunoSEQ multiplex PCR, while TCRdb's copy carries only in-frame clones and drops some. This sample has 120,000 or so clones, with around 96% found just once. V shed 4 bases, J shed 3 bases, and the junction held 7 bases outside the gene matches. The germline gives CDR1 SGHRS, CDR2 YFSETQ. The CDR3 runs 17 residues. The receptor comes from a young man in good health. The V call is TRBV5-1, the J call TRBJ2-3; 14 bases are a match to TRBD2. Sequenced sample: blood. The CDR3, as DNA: TGCGCCAGCAGCGACGGGACTAGCGGGGGCCTGACAGATACGCAGTATTTT. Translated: CASSDGTSGGLTDTQYF.